This is a list of T cell receptor beta chains from one sample in a study of Graves' ophthalmopathy and Graves' hyperthyroidism. TCRdb redid the calling of the multiplex PCR reads with MiXCR, one entry per CDR3 protein. Of some 350,000 distinct CDR3 sequences listed, about 15% are singletons. Sequencing was carried out using peripheral blood. These receptors came from an adult woman with stable Graves' hyperthyroidism. Each CDR3 is given with its conserved first and last residue. D genes are given only for firm matches. Expanded clones are given a class, and other clones once, few, many or no size at all.

clone_size	d_call	j_call	v_call	cdr3_aa	cdr3_nt
-	-	TRBJ2-5	TRBV18	CASSPTDGTEETQYF	TGTGCCAGCTCACCCACGGACGGAACAGAAGAGACCCAGTACTTC
many	TRBD1	TRBJ1-5	TRBV12-3/TRBV12-4	CASRLGTVDSNQPQHF	TGTGCCAGCAGACTCGGGACAGTGGATAGCAATCAGCCCCAGCATTTT
many	-	TRBJ1-1	TRBV6-4	CASRAQGSLTSNTEAFF	TGTGCCAGCAGAGCCCAGGGGAGCCTTACATCGAACACTGAAGCTTTCTTT
-	TRBD2	TRBJ2-4	TRBV28	CASGTSGNIQYF	TGTGCCAGCGGAACTAGCGGTAACATTCAGTACTTC
many	TRBD2	TRBJ2-5	TRBV28	CASSRLSGGQETQYF	TGTGCCAGCAGTCGTCTTTCGGGAGGGCAAGAGACCCAGTACTTC
many	-	TRBJ2-7	TRBV12-3/TRBV12-4	CASSLGGASRAYEQYF	TGTGCCAGCAGTTTAGGGGGGGCTAGCAGGGCCTACGAGCAGTACTTC
many	TRBD2	TRBJ2-7	TRBV20-1	CSARASSGYPLREQYF	TGCAGTGCTAGAGCGTCTAGCGGGTACCCACTGCGCGAGCAGTACTTC
many	TRBD1	TRBJ2-7	TRBV24-1	CATSPRGTYEQYF	TGTGCCACCAGTCCCAGGGGGACATACGAGCAGTACTTC
-	TRBD1	TRBJ2-3	TRBV12-5	CASGQGLGTGAPTDTQYF	TGTGCTAGTGGTCAAGGCCTCGGGACAGGAGCACCCACAGATACGCAGTATTTT
few	TRBD2	TRBJ2-7	TRBV10-3	CAISPGLAGPYEQYF	TGTGCCATCAGTCCCGGACTAGCGGGACCCTACGAGCAGTACTTC
-	-	TRBJ2-7	TRBV3-1	CASTPGQGYEQYF	TGTGCCAGCACCCCAGGTCAGGGGTACGAGCAGTACTTC
many	TRBD1	TRBJ2-7	TRBV5-1	CASSLARDRGHYEQYF	TGCGCCAGCAGCTTGGCCCGGGACAGGGGGCACTACGAGCAGTACTTC
few	TRBD2	TRBJ2-2	TRBV7-2	CASSLGLLGRGGELFF	TGTGCCAGCAGCTTAGGGCTCCTCGGGAGGGGCGGGGAGCTGTTTTTT
many	-	TRBJ2-2	TRBV25-1	CASSAGVVGSANTGELFF	TGTGCCAGCAGTGCCGGGGTGGTGGGGAGCGCGAACACCGGGGAGCTGTTTTTT
many	-	TRBJ2-2	TRBV7-6	CASSLSVGRGNTGELFF	TGTGCCAGCAGCTTGTCCGTGGGGCGCGGGAACACCGGGGAGCTGTTTTTT
many	TRBD1	TRBJ1-6	TRBV2	CASSERPTGSSPLHF	TGTGCCAGCAGTGAGAGGCCGACAGGGTCTTCACCCCTCCACTTT
many	-	TRBJ1-1	TRBV9	CASSVGWGAMNTEAFF	TGTGCCAGCAGCGTAGGCTGGGGGGCGATGAACACTGAAGCTTTCTTT
many	-	TRBJ2-2	TRBV19	CASTTGAGELFF	TGTGCCAGTACCACGGGAGCCGGGGAGCTGTTTTTT
many	TRBD2	TRBJ2-5	TRBV20-1	CSAREGESGGQETQYF	TGCAGTGCTAGGGAGGGGGAGAGCGGGGGCCAAGAGACCCAGTACTTC
-	TRBD1	TRBJ1-2	TRBV18	CASSPEGQEGYTF	TGTGCCAGCTCACCGGAAGGACAGGAGGGCTACACCTTC
-	-	TRBJ2-5	TRBV12-3/TRBV12-4	CASNTETDVRETQYF	TGTGCCAGCAACACAGAGACGGACGTACGAGAGACCCAGTACTTC
many	TRBD1	TRBJ2-2	TRBV5-1	CASSRGPPTGFSGELFF	TGCGCCAGCAGCCGAGGCCCGCCGACAGGGTTCAGCGGGGAGCTGTTTTTT
many	-	TRBJ1-2	TRBV28	CASSFGGVYGYTF	TGTGCCAGCAGTTTTGGGGGGGTCTATGGCTACACCTTC
many	TRBD1	TRBJ2-7	TRBV7-2	CASSLDPGGYEQYF	TGTGCCAGCAGCTTAGATCCAGGGGGCTACGAGCAGTACTTC
many	-	TRBJ1-5	TRBV29-1	CSVAGEGSNQPQHF	TGCAGCGTTGCAGGGGAGGGAAGCAATCAGCCCCAGCATTTT
-	-	TRBJ2-7	TRBV29-1	CSVGITDYDQYF	TGCAGCGTTGGCATCACGGACTACGATCAGTACTTC
many	-	TRBJ1-3	TRBV29-1	CSVARGTGWGNTIYF	TGCAGCGTTGCGAGAGGAACAGGGTGGGGAAACACCATATATTTT
many	TRBD1	TRBJ2-5	TRBV28	CASSLTGFEETQYF	TGTGCCAGCAGCCTGACAGGGTTTGAGGAGACCCAGTACTTC
few	-	TRBJ2-7	TRBV7-9	CASIPSGGPYEQYF	TGTGCCAGCATCCCGAGTGGCGGACCCTACGAGCAGTACTTC
many	-	TRBJ2-7	TRBV4-1	CASSHQTGRSYEQYF	TGCGCCAGCAGCCACCAAACGGGACGGAGCTACGAGCAGTACTTC
few	TRBD2	TRBJ2-7	TRBV29-1	CSVRASGRSYEQYF	TGCAGCGTCAGGGCTAGCGGGAGATCCTACGAGCAGTACTTC
-	-	TRBJ1-2	TRBV6-1	CASSESGAVGYTF	TGTGCCAGCAGTGAAAGTGGGGCCGTCGGCTACACCTTC
-	-	TRBJ2-5	TRBV28	CASTPTNGVTGETQYF	TGTGCCAGCACGCCCACCAATGGGGTCACCGGGGAGACCCAGTACTTC
many	-	TRBJ2-7	TRBV28	CASSLKDSWGDEQYF	TGTGCCAGCAGTTTAAAGGACAGTTGGGGCGACGAGCAGTACTTC
many	-	TRBJ2-5	TRBV5-4	CASSLADYQETQYF	TGTGCCAGCAGCTTGGCTGATTACCAAGAGACCCAGTACTTC
few	-	TRBJ1-3	TRBV20-1	CSASPGNSGNTIYF	TGCAGTGCCTCCCCCGGTAACTCTGGAAACACCATATATTTT
many	TRBD1	TRBJ1-2	TRBV11-2	CASSDRATYGYTF	TGTGCCAGCAGTGACAGGGCGACCTATGGCTACACCTTC
many	-	TRBJ1-5	TRBV28	CASSPRTKRYSNQPQHF	TGTGCCAGCAGTCCCCGAACAAAGCGTTATAGCAATCAGCCCCAGCATTTT
-	-	TRBJ2-2	TRBV12-5	CASGLEDMRGTGELFF	TGTGCTAGTGGTTTGGAGGACATGAGGGGCACCGGGGAGCTGTTTTTT
-	-	TRBJ2-5	TRBV5-1	CASSLEGGHPETQYF	TGCGCCAGCAGCTTGGAAGGCGGCCATCCGGAGACCCAGTACTTC
many	-	TRBJ2-7	TRBV28	CASSWESEQYF	TGTGCCAGCAGTTGGGAATCCGAGCAGTACTTC
many	-	TRBJ2-2	TRBV6-2/TRBV6-3	CASQSEGSVTGELFF	TGTGCCAGCCAGTCCGAGGGATCGGTCACCGGGGAGCTGTTTTTT
many	-	TRBJ2-7	TRBV6-1	CASTGLGTNYEQYF	TGTGCCAGCACAGGACTCGGGACGAACTACGAGCAGTACTTC
few	TRBD2	TRBJ2-2	TRBV7-3	CASSSQAGGPLGTGELFF	TGTGCCAGCAGCTCTCAAGCGGGAGGGCCCCTAGGCACCGGGGAGCTGTTTTTT
few	-	TRBJ2-3	TRBV24-1	CATSDLHGQARASTDTQYF	TGTGCCACCAGTGATTTGCACGGCCAGGCGCGAGCTAGCACAGATACGCAGTATTTT
many	TRBD2	TRBJ2-7	TRBV28	CASRTDIAGDLYEQYF	TGTGCCAGCAGGACCGACATAGCGGGAGACCTCTACGAGCAGTACTTC
many	-	TRBJ2-5	TRBV24-1	CATSDSRFQETQYF	TGTGCCACCAGTGATTCTAGATTTCAAGAGACCCAGTACTTC
many	-	TRBJ2-6	TRBV9	CASSPRRSVIGANVLTF	TGTGCCAGCAGCCCAAGACGGTCTGTTATAGGGGCCAACGTCCTGACTTTC
many	-	TRBJ2-7	TRBV19	CASSMASPFSLYEQYF	TGTGCCAGTAGTATGGCCAGCCCTTTTTCTCTCTACGAGCAGTACTTC
many	-	TRBJ1-1	TRBV5-4	CASSTSPTRAFF	TGTGCCAGCAGCACCTCCCCCACAAGAGCTTTCTTT
-	-	TRBJ1-1	TRBV7-8	CASSLEFRGNTEAFF	TGTGCCAGCAGCTTAGAATTCAGGGGGAACACTGAAGCTTTCTTT
many	-	TRBJ2-5	TRBV5-1	CASFVGTTQYF	TGCGCCAGCTTCGTCGGAACTACCCAGTACTTC
many	-	TRBJ1-3	TRBV28	CASGRSSGNTIYF	TGTGCCAGCGGCCGCAGCTCTGGAAACACCATATATTTT
many	TRBD1	TRBJ2-7	TRBV6-1	CASSEVQGTYEQYF	TGTGCCAGCAGTGAGGTACAGGGGACCTACGAGCAGTACTTC
few	-	TRBJ1-5	TRBV30	CAWSIREDQPQHF	TGTGCCTGGAGTATCCGTGAAGACCAGCCCCAGCATTTT